This TCR beta chain was sequenced in a study of cytomegalovirus exposure and HLA in healthy donors (dated by TCRdb to the late 2010s). With regard to the full study: An earlier analysis of about 560 of the donors reported approximately 300 Gb of sequence data and 90 million to 120 million unique TCR beta sequences obtained from approximately 180 million T cells. Donor age, sex, ethnicity and CMV serostatus were collected together with the repertoire data. The study combined high-throughput TCR immunosequencing, statistical association of individual TCRs with disease status, and machine learning to predict cytomegalovirus infection status. HLA typing included class I and class II loci at four-digit resolution. In an earlier analysis of around 540 of the donors, high-throughput TCR beta sequencing was used to judge whether each TCR beta V gene segment behaved as functional or pseudogenic. In a later genetic analysis, genome-wide SNP genotypes for about 55% of the 666 donors were used, and that subset was treated as a discovery cohort. Besides the first cohort of roughly 700 subjects, a separate validation cohort made up of 90 to 150 different subjects was used. The genetic ancestry cluster associated with self-reported Caucasian donors included 70% to 85% of the 350 to 500 genotyped donors. The study aimed to test whether signatures of past pathogen exposure could be identified by cataloging public T cell receptors. All discovery cohort repertoires had been generated on a single sequencing platform. The study used immunosequencing to profile the T cell repertoires of 666 subjects and linked those repertoires to cytomegalovirus serostatus. Across some 400 genotyped donors of the cohort, an average of roughly 250,000 unique TCR beta nucleotide sequences per donor were sequenced, and roughly a sixth of those sequences were non-productive. Because of strong linkage in the cohort, roughly five DR-DQ haplotypes were treated as single units for association and clustering. About 280 gigabases of sequencing data and around 88 million unique TCR sequences made up an early release that covered approximately 650 HLA-typed donors. A later analysis re-analyzed previously published TCR beta repertoires from roughly 600 donors and added high-resolution HLA genotyping to study TCR occurrence patterns. Typing coverage varied by locus: roughly 629-630 donors for A, B, C, DRB1 and DQB1; about 520 for DQA1; nearly 610 for DPA1; approximately 490 for DPB1. The later analysis used no new phenotypic data to find candidate immune exposures, relying instead on TCR beta sequences and their occurrence across donors. Overall results and qualifications from the work: Compared with the roughly 720-donor mean, donors in an Asian-associated ancestry cluster had fewer N-insertions in productive TCRs, according to a later genetic analysis. Cytomegalovirus status was reported to be diagnosed by the classifier with high specificity and sensitivity in both the original and validation cohorts. In a later analysis, TCR association rates were found to vary across HLA loci, with the most associated TCRs seen for DRB1 alleles and the fewest for HLA-C alleles. In an earlier analysis of 450 to 750 of the donors, most TCR beta V segments appeared in productive rearrangements about 90% or about 30% of the time, broadly matching IMGT annotations. When HLA alleles, especially DR and DQ, strongly co-occurred, attributing TCR associations to individual alleles was difficult. In vitro tests confirmed that a few of the cytomegalovirus-associated TCR beta chains recognize cytomegalovirus antigens. Because some donors lacked HLA typing at each locus, the association tests relied only on the typed subset. The study listed 150 to 200 TCR beta chains as associated with cytomegalovirus. Some IMGT-functional V segments, including TRBV6-2 and TRBV6-3, could not be told apart with the 87-base-pair reads, so those segments were excluded. In a later analysis, several top co-occurrence clusters were reported to appear linked to parvovirus B19, influenza, CMV and Epstein-Barr virus. This cohort had only TCR beta chains sequenced, and the lack of alpha or paired-chain data limited which features could be detected. Because counts were too low, fewer than 20 rarely observed V segments, including chromosome 9 orphons, were excluded from the earlier analysis of 587 of the donors. Across donors, most TCR sequences were observed very rarely, whereas some public TCRs were present in many individuals. According to a later analysis, most CMV-associated TCR beta chains appeared to be HLA-restricted, and the HLA associations seemed to be driven largely by CMV exposure. It was suggested by the authors that the approach could potentially be generalized to other disease states and immunological phenotypes. Correlated functional status among segregating V segments might reflect linkage disequilibrium, but an unknown experimental factor could not be ruled out. In a later analysis, HLA-associated TCR beta chains were found to be more clonally expanded and to have lower generation probabilities than equally common non-associated chains. A further reported finding was that TCR beta sequences accurately predicted the HLA-A and HLA-B alleles for most subjects in the first cohort. Specific HLA alleles were associated with roughly 17,000 TCR beta sequences at a false discovery rate of 0.05 in a later analysis. V-gene and J-gene trimming of TCR beta chains was associated with a missense DCLRE1C variant in a later genetic analysis, and the association was replicated in an independent cohort. The sequencing pipeline was judged likely to have produced a cluster of highly shared sequence variants as a technical artifact. For the cohort, immune exposure information was limited to CMV serostatus. Presence/absence analyses assumed roughly uniform sequencing depth across donors, an assumption that may not hold.

The germline V gene (reference sequence) specifies GTSNPN as CDR1 and SVGIG as CDR2. Spanning cysteine to phenylalanine, the CDR3 consists of 15 amino acids. The only DNA kept is the CDR3, 45 bases in frame from the first base. V sheds 3 bases and J sheds 7 bases, leaving 18 bases between their ends. Libraries were constructed by the immunoSEQ multiplex PCR assay. For the multiplex PCR, a mixture combining 60 forward primers for TCR Vbeta segments and 13 reverse primers for TCR Jbeta segments was used. The CDR3 region of rearranged TCR beta genes was amplified from genomic DNA by a multiplex PCR assay. The amplified TCR beta libraries were sequenced on the Illumina HiSeq System as 87-base-pair reads. The paper's data handling went like this. Across the 500 to 750 repertoires, a later analysis counted approximately 83 million unique TCR beta chains, some 11 million of which were shared by at least two donors. Raw reads were error-corrected and collapsed into unique sequences by a nearest-neighbor algorithm in which closely related sequences were merged to remove PCR and sequencing errors. V, D and J gene segments were assigned by aligning CDR3 sequences to IMGT reference sequences. For a sequence to be retained, at least a six-nucleotide match to both a V gene segment and a J gene segment was required. Rearrangements were classified as productive when the CDR3 lacked stop codons and remained in frame with V and J, and all other rearrangements were classified as non-productive. Following IMGT convention, CDR3 was defined as the stretch from the second conserved V-encoded cysteine up to the conserved J-encoded phenylalanine. The earlier analysis of 587 of the donors excluded sequences that lacked an unambiguous match to a single V gene segment. In an earlier analysis of 587 of the donors, a V segment was called functional when productive rearrangements were above 56.7%, and segregating when the standard deviation between donors exceeded 5%. To diagnose cytomegalovirus status from the catalog of TCR beta chain sequences, a statistical classification framework was built. In a later analysis, TCR nucleotide sequences were compared against IMGT/GENE-DB human TR gene sequences so that V and J genes could be assigned. A later analysis assigned CDR3 sequences and most-parsimonious VDJ recombination scenarios with the TCRdist pipeline. In a later analysis, every TCR beta chain was defined by the combination of its CDR3 amino acid sequence and its V-gene family, and reads without a unique V-gene family were dropped. To address suspected cross-contamination and a sequencing artifact, a later analysis removed 592 highly shared, low-generation-probability nucleotide sequences. A later analysis calculated a clonal expansion index for each public chain from normalized within-repertoire ranks of inferred template counts. In a later analysis, generation probabilities were computed using a VDJ recombination model fitted to out-of-frame rearrangements, and the results were checked against IGoR. In a later analysis, hypergeometric tests were used to score TCR-TCR, TCR-HLA and TCR-CMV co-occurrence, with a repertoire-size bias correction applied to TCR pairs. False discovery rates were estimated in a later analysis by permuting HLA or CMV assignments 20 times. A later analysis grouped co-occurring TCRs with DBSCAN, adding TCRdist sequence similarity when clustering within HLA-allele-positive subsets. For co-occurrence clustering, repertoires with fewer than 30,000 or more than 120,000 public chains were excluded, along with four or five repertoires with anomalous nucleotide sharing. TCRdb holds this immuneACCESS table with in-frame rearrangements only. Some clones are missing; in checked studies, unresolved V genes explain under half, and the rest has no known cause. V and J calls and clone size are as listed in that table; D and trimming were resolved from the DNA. The sample has roughly 110,000 clones on record, 70% to 80% of them singletons. The ten largest clones represent approximately 12% of the sample.

Points on this clone: Its specific antigen is unknown. No base-level quality is on record; no much larger clone is a single base apart.

In total, more than 500 healthy bone marrow donors made up the cohort. At the time of sampling, every cohort member was nominally healthy, though immune exposures that went unrecorded were likely present. The donor was CMV seropositive and belonged to the group of over 250 seropositive cohort members. Each donor provided a peripheral blood sample, and peripheral blood mononuclear cells were used for TCR beta sequencing. Genomic DNA extraction from the blood cell samples was performed with the Qiagen DNeasy Blood Extraction Kit. The chain is made from TRBV30 and TRBJ1-4, with TRBD1 as a weak D call on 6 bases. The receptor was isolated from a woman between 40 and 50 years old in good health and CMV-seropositive. Sequencing used PBMCs. The CDR3 has the sequence CAWSVSGGRGEKLFF. The bases are TGTGCCTGGAGCGTGTCTGGGGGCAGGGGTGAAAAACTGTTTTTT.